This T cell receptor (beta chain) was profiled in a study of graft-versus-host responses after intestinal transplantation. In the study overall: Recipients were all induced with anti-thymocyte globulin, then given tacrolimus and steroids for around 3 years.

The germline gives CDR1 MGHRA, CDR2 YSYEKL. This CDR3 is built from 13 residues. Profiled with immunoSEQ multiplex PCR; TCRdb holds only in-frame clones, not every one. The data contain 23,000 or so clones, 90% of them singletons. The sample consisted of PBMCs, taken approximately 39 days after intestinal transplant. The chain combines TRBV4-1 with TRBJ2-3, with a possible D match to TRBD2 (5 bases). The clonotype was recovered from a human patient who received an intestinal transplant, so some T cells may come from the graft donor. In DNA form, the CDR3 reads TGCGGAACTAGTTTTCGATTTTTAGGTACGCAGTATTTT. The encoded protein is CGTSFRFLGTQYF.